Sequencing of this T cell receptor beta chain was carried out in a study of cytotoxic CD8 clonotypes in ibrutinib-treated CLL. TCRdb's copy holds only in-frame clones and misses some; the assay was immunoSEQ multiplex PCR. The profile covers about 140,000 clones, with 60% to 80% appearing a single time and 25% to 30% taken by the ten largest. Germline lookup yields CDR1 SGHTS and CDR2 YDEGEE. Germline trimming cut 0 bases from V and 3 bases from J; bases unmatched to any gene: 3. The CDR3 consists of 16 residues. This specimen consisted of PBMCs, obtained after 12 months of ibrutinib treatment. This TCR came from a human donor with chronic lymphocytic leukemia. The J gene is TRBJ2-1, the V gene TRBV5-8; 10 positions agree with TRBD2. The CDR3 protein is CASSLAGLAFYNEQFF. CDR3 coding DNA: TGTGCCAGCAGCTTGGCGGGACTAGCGTTCTACAATGAGCAGTTCTTC.